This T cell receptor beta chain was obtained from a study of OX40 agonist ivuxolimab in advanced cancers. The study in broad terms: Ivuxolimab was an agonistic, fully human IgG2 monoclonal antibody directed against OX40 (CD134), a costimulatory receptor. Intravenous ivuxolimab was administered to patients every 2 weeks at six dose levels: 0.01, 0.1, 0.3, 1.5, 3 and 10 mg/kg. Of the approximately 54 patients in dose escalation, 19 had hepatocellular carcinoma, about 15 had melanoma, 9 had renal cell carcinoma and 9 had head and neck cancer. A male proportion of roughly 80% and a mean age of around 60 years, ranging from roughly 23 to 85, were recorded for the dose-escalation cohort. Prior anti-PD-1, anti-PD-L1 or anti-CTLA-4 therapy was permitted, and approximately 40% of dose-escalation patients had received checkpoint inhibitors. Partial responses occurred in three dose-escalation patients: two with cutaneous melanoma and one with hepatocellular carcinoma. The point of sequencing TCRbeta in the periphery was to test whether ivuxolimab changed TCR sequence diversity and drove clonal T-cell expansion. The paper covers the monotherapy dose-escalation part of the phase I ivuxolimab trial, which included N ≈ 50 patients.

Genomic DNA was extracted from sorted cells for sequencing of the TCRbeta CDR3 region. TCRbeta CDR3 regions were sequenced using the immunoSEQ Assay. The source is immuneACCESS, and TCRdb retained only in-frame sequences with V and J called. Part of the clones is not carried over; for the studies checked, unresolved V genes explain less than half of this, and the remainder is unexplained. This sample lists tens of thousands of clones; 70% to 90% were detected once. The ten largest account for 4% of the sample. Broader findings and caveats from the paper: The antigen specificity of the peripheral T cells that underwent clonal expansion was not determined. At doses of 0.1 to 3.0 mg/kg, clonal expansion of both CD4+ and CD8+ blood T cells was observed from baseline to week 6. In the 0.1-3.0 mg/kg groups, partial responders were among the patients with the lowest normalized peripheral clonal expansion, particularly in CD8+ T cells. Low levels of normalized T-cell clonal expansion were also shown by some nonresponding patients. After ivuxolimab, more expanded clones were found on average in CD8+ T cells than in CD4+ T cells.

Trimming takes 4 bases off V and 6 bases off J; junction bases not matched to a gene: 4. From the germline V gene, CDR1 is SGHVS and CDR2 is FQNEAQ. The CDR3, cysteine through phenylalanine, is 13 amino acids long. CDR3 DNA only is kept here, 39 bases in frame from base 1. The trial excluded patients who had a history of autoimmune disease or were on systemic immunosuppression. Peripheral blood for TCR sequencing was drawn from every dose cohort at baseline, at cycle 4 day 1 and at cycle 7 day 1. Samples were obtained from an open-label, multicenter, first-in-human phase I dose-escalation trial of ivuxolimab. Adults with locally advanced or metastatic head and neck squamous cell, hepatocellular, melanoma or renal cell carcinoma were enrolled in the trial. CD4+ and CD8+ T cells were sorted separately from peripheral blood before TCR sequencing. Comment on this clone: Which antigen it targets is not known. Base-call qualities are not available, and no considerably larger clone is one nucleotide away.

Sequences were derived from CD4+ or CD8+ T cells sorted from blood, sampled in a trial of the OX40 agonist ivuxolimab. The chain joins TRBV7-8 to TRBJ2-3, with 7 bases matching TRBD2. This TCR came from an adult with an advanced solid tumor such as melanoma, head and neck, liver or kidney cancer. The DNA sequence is TGTGCCAGCAGCTATCGGGACTACGATACGCAGTATTTT. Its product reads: CASSYRDYDTQYF.